A selection of T cell receptor beta chains follows, all from one sample in a study of shared clonotypes between healthy human individuals. Profiling relied on immunoSEQ multiplex PCR, and the TCRdb table lists in-frame clones only, not all of them. The sample carries 760,000 or so clones, approximately 97% recorded once. Material: naive CD8+ T cells sorted from blood. The receptor source for this set is a man in his thirties or forties in good health. Each CDR3 is given with its conserved first and last residue. Each record gives: clone size, D gene, V gene, J gene, CDR3 length, CDR3 protein, CDR3 DNA. The D gene is left open where the match is weak. Part of the rows lack a size; the others show once, few, many or a class for expanded clones.

clone_size: -; d_call: -; v_call: TRBV2; j_call: TRBJ1-2; cdr3_length: 12; cdr3_aa: CASVTHLGVYTF; cdr3_nt: TGTGCCAGCGTAACCCACCTTGGGGTCTACACCTTC
clone_size: -; d_call: -; v_call: TRBV11-1; j_call: TRBJ2-7; cdr3_length: 13; cdr3_aa: CASSFGDTYEQYF; cdr3_nt: TGTGCCAGCAGCTTTGGGGATACCTACGAGCAGTACTTC
clone_size: -; d_call: -; v_call: TRBV6-6; j_call: TRBJ2-7; cdr3_length: 14; cdr3_aa: CASSYLGGRDEQYF; cdr3_nt: TGTGCCAGCAGTTACTTGGGGGGCCGGGACGAGCAGTACTTC
clone_size: -; d_call: -; v_call: TRBV5-1; j_call: TRBJ1-2; cdr3_length: 11; cdr3_aa: CATQEGGGYTF; cdr3_nt: TGCGCCACCCAAGAGGGAGGGGGCTACACCTTC
clone_size: -; d_call: -; v_call: TRBV27; j_call: TRBJ1-1; cdr3_length: 13; cdr3_aa: CASSSSYASEAFF; cdr3_nt: TGTGCCAGCAGTTCGAGTTATGCGTCTGAAGCTTTCTTT
clone_size: -; d_call: TRBD2; v_call: TRBV9; j_call: TRBJ2-1; cdr3_length: 16; cdr3_aa: CASSEERDYSYNEQFF; cdr3_nt: TGTGCCAGCAGCGAGGAGAGGGACTACTCCTACAATGAGCAGTTCTTC
clone_size: -; d_call: -; v_call: TRBV6-5; j_call: TRBJ1-1; cdr3_length: 14; cdr3_aa: CASSLVGVNTEAFF; cdr3_nt: TGTGCCAGCAGTTTAGTCGGGGTTAACACTGAAGCTTTCTTT
clone_size: -; d_call: TRBD2; v_call: TRBV4-1; j_call: TRBJ2-5; cdr3_length: 17; cdr3_aa: CASSQGVLAGGSETQYF; cdr3_nt: TGCGCCAGCAGCCAAGGAGTACTGGCGGGAGGATCGGAGACCCAGTACTTC
clone_size: -; d_call: -; v_call: TRBV19; j_call: TRBJ2-7; cdr3_length: 14; cdr3_aa: CASSAGTPTYEQYF; cdr3_nt: TGTGCCAGTAGTGCGGGGACCCCCACCTACGAGCAGTACTTC
clone_size: -; d_call: TRBD1; v_call: TRBV7-6; j_call: TRBJ2-3; cdr3_length: 15; cdr3_aa: CASRGDRGSTDTQYF; cdr3_nt: TGTGCCAGCAGAGGGGACAGGGGTAGCACAGATACGCAGTATTTT
clone_size: -; d_call: TRBD1; v_call: TRBV29-1; j_call: TRBJ2-7; cdr3_length: 13; cdr3_aa: CSVRDRRSYEQYF; cdr3_nt: TGCAGCGTTCGGGACAGGAGATCCTACGAGCAGTACTTC
clone_size: -; d_call: -; v_call: TRBV9; j_call: TRBJ2-1; cdr3_length: 14; cdr3_aa: CASSVFSTDNEQFF; cdr3_nt: TGTGCCAGCAGCGTTTTTTCCACAGACAATGAGCAGTTCTTC
clone_size: -; d_call: -; v_call: TRBV10-3; j_call: TRBJ1-1; cdr3_length: 16; cdr3_aa: CAISELGSKGVPEAFF; cdr3_nt: TGTGCCATCAGTGAGCTTGGCAGTAAGGGAGTTCCTGAAGCTTTCTTT
clone_size: -; d_call: TRBD2; v_call: TRBV7-9; j_call: TRBJ2-3; cdr3_length: 17; cdr3_aa: CASSGRISGRGTDTQYF; cdr3_nt: TGTGCCAGCAGCGGCCGAATTAGCGGGAGGGGCACAGATACGCAGTATTTT
clone_size: -; d_call: -; v_call: TRBV19; j_call: TRBJ2-1; cdr3_length: 13; cdr3_aa: CASSVPRVNEQFF; cdr3_nt: TGTGCCAGTAGTGTCCCTAGAGTCAATGAGCAGTTCTTC
clone_size: -; d_call: TRBD2; v_call: TRBV10-1; j_call: TRBJ2-7; cdr3_length: 13; cdr3_aa: CASSERDPLEQYF; cdr3_nt: TGCGCCAGCTCGGAGCGGGACCCTCTGGAGCAGTACTTC
clone_size: -; d_call: TRBD2; v_call: TRBV28; j_call: TRBJ2-3; cdr3_length: 16; cdr3_aa: CASSFTETSDTDTQYF; cdr3_nt: TGTGCCAGCAGCTTTACAGAGACTAGCGACACAGATACGCAGTATTTT
clone_size: -; d_call: -; v_call: TRBV2; j_call: TRBJ2-6; cdr3_length: 16; cdr3_aa: CASIRRESSGANVLTF; cdr3_nt: TGTGCCAGCATTCGACGGGAAAGCTCTGGGGCCAACGTCCTGACTTTC
clone_size: -; d_call: -; v_call: TRBV6-5; j_call: TRBJ2-7; cdr3_length: 11; cdr3_aa: CASSYNYEQYF; cdr3_nt: TGTGCCAGCAGTTACAACTACGAGCAGTACTTC
clone_size: -; d_call: TRBD1; v_call: TRBV4-1; j_call: TRBJ2-7; cdr3_length: 15; cdr3_aa: CASSQVSGTGSEQYF; cdr3_nt: TGCGCCAGCAGCCAAGTTTCAGGGACAGGGAGCGAGCAGTACTTC
clone_size: -; d_call: TRBD1; v_call: TRBV28; j_call: TRBJ2-1; cdr3_length: 15; cdr3_aa: CASKVMGTGVNEQFF; cdr3_nt: TGTGCCAGCAAGGTCATGGGGACAGGGGTCAATGAGCAGTTCTTC
clone_size: -; d_call: TRBD2; v_call: TRBV11-2; j_call: TRBJ2-1; cdr3_length: 16; cdr3_aa: CASSSHSGSSYNEQFF; cdr3_nt: TGTGCCAGCAGCTCTCATAGCGGGAGCTCCTACAATGAGCAGTTCTTC
clone_size: once; d_call: -; v_call: TRBV7-6; j_call: TRBJ2-7; cdr3_length: 15; cdr3_aa: CASSPLGAGSYEQYF; cdr3_nt: TGTGCCAGCAGCCCTCTCGGGGCAGGGAGCTACGAGCAGTACTTC
clone_size: -; d_call: -; v_call: TRBV27; j_call: TRBJ1-5; cdr3_length: 14; cdr3_aa: CASSFHDGDQPQHF; cdr3_nt: TGTGCCAGCAGTTTTCACGACGGCGATCAGCCCCAGCATTTT
clone_size: -; d_call: TRBD1; v_call: TRBV27; j_call: TRBJ1-5; cdr3_length: 13; cdr3_aa: CASSGTGYQPQHF; cdr3_nt: TGTGCCAGCAGTGGGACAGGTTATCAGCCCCAGCATTTT
clone_size: once; d_call: TRBD1; v_call: TRBV29-1; j_call: TRBJ2-1; cdr3_length: 14; cdr3_aa: CSVQGTGENNEQFF; cdr3_nt: TGCAGCGTCCAAGGGACAGGGGAAAACAATGAGCAGTTCTTC
clone_size: -; d_call: -; v_call: TRBV6-6; j_call: TRBJ2-7; cdr3_length: 12; cdr3_aa: CASRPSGYEQYF; cdr3_nt: TGTGCCAGCAGACCGTCGGGCTACGAGCAGTACTTC
clone_size: -; d_call: -; v_call: TRBV2; j_call: TRBJ2-7; cdr3_length: 11; cdr3_aa: CASPSGNEQYF; cdr3_nt: TGTGCCAGCCCGTCTGGGAACGAGCAGTACTTC
clone_size: -; d_call: TRBD2; v_call: TRBV5-6; j_call: TRBJ2-1; cdr3_length: 16; cdr3_aa: CASSLVRTSGINEQFF; cdr3_nt: TGTGCCAGCAGCTTGGTCAGAACTAGCGGGATTAATGAGCAGTTCTTC
clone_size: -; d_call: -; v_call: TRBV29-1; j_call: TRBJ1-1; cdr3_length: 12; cdr3_aa: CSVDDGGTEAFF; cdr3_nt: TGCAGCGTTGATGACGGAGGCACTGAAGCTTTCTTT
clone_size: -; d_call: TRBD1; v_call: TRBV7-2; j_call: TRBJ1-3; cdr3_length: 13; cdr3_aa: CAQPRGPGNTIYF; cdr3_nt: TGTGCCCAACCCAGGGGGCCTGGAAACACCATATATTTT
clone_size: -; d_call: -; v_call: TRBV4-1; j_call: TRBJ2-7; cdr3_length: 10; cdr3_aa: CASSQGEQYF; cdr3_nt: TGCGCCAGCAGCCAAGGCGAGCAGTACTTC
clone_size: -; d_call: -; v_call: TRBV7-9; j_call: TRBJ1-1; cdr3_length: 16; cdr3_aa: CASSETRGSGNTEAFF; cdr3_nt: TGTGCCAGCAGCGAAACCAGGGGATCTGGTAACACTGAAGCTTTCTTT